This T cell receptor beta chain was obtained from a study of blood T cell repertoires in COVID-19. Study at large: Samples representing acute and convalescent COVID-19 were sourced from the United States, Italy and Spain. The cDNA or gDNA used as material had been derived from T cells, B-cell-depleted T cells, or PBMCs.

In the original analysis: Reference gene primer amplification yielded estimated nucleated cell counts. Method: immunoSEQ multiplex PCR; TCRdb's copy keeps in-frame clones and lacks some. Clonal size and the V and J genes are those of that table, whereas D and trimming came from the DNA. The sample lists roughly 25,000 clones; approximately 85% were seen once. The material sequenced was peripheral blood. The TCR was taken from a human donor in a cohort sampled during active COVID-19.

The CDR3 region has the DNA TGCAGCGTTTGGACAGGGGGAGAATATGGCTACACCTTC. Residues: CSVWTGGEYGYTF. This chain uses TRBV29-1 with TRBJ1-2, with 10 bases that match TRBD1. Germline V lookup: CDR1 SQVTM, CDR2 ANQGSEA. The CDR3 has 13 amino acids. V gave up 5 bases and J gave up 5 bases; unmatched junction bases: 5.